A selection of T cell receptor beta chains follows, all from one sample in a study of sequential checkpoint blockade in melanoma. Assay: immunoSEQ multiplex PCR; the TCRdb copy retains only in-frame clones and omits some. This table holds about 19,000 clones, 65% to 85% found once. The sequences come from tumor tissue (inferred from file names), collected from a patient given nivolumab and ipilimumab in sequence. The receptors were sampled from a human donor with melanoma. CDR3s include the opening cysteine and the closing phenylalanine or tryptophan. A D gene is named only where the DNA matches it firmly.

>NA|TRBV9|TRBJ1-3
TGTGCCAGCATTCATGGCAACTCTGGAAACACCATATATTTT
CASIHGNSGNTIYF